The sequence of this T cell receptor beta chain was determined in a study of blood T cell repertoires in COVID-19. In the study overall: Specimens from acute and convalescent COVID-19 originated in the United States, Italy and Spain. The cDNA or gDNA used as material had been derived from T cells, B-cell-depleted T cells, or PBMCs.

Original processing methods: Estimation of nucleated cell counts relied on the amplification of reference gene primers. Only in-frame clones appear in the TCRdb table, and some are missing; sequencing was by immunoSEQ multiplex PCR. The D gene and trimming were derived from the DNA, and the V and J assignments and clone size from that table. The table lists around 230,000 clones, approximately 78% of them singletons. With 0 bases removed from V and 9 bases from J, the gap between germline ends came to 9 bases. This CDR3 contains 14 residues. The germline V gene has CDR1 ENHRY and CDR2 SYGVKD. The receptor was derived from an older woman with active or convalescent COVID-19. The V and J genes are TRBV10-3 and TRBJ1-6, with D uncertain. The source material was peripheral blood. CDR3 residues: CAISESVAASPLHF. The CDR3 region has the DNA TGTGCCATCAGTGAGTCGGTGGCCGCTTCACCCCTCCACTTT.